This TCR beta chain was captured by sequencing in a study of Graves' ophthalmopathy and Graves' hyperthyroidism. Amplified TCR beta CDR3 regions were obtained using RNA transcripts as template. HTBI primers were used in a first-round RT-PCR, which preceded a second-round multiplex PCR. In TCRdb, the multiplex PCR reads were re-called with MiXCR into one record per CDR3 protein. The table includes roughly 420,000 distinct CDR3 sequences, 20% to 25% detected once. Trimming removed 2 bases at V and 11 bases at J, with 12 bases between. The CDR3 has 11 amino acids. Germline assignment: CDR1 DFQATT and CDR2 SNEGSKA (reference sequence). As diagnostic evidence, clinical symptoms, serum thyroxine, TRAb, thyroid ultrasound and orbital computed tomography were relied upon. This clonotype was counted many times.

This chain connects TRBV20-1 to TRBJ1-1; tentatively, D is TRBD1 (5 bases). Sequences were obtained from peripheral blood. This TCR was sampled from a woman aged 18-29 years with stable Graves' hyperthyroidism. CDR3 amino acids: CSARPGLAAFF. In DNA form, the CDR3 reads TGCAGTGCTAGACCGGGACTCGCGGCTTTCTTT.